A selection of T cell receptor beta chains follows, all from one sample in a study of cytomegalovirus exposure and HLA in healthy donors. Profiled with immunoSEQ multiplex PCR; TCRdb holds only in-frame clones, not every one. Seen here are over 80,000 clones, around four fifths observed once, and the top ten hold approximately 3%. Sequences were obtained from PBMCs. Receptors originate from a man aged 30 to 45 in good health and CMV-seropositive. Both conserved end residues are part of each CDR3. D genes are given only for firm matches. The size of a clone is reported for some rows only, either as once, few or many, or as a class for expanded clones.

TRBV9	TRBJ2-1	15	TRBD1	.	TGTGCCAGCAGCTTACAGGGGAGCTCCTACAATGAGCAGTTCTTC	CASSLQGSSYNEQFF
TRBV6-4	TRBJ2-3	14	.	.	TGTGCCAGCAGTGTTACGGGAGGCACAGATACGCAGTATTTT	CASSVTGGTDTQYF
TRBV2	TRBJ1-5	14	.	.	TGTGCCAGCAGTGAACTGGAGGGCAATCAGCCCCAGCATTTT	CASSELEGNQPQHF
TRBV10-1	TRBJ2-2	14	.	.	TGCGCCAGCTCGCCGGAGGCGAACACCGGGGAGCTGTTTTTT	CASSPEANTGELFF
TRBV7-9	TRBJ2-7	15	TRBD2	once	TGTGCCAGCAGCTTCCAAGCGGGGGCGGGCTACGAGCAGTACTTC	CASSFQAGAGYEQYF
TRBV18	TRBJ1-4	13	.	.	TGTGCCAGCTCACCACACAGCCAAGGGGAACTGTTTTTT	CASSPHSQGELFF
TRBV5-1	TRBJ2-7	14	TRBD1	.	TGCGCCAGCAGTCAGGACAGGTTAGCCTACGAGCAGTACTTC	CASSQDRLAYEQYF
TRBV6-1	TRBJ2-7	14	TRBD2	.	TGTGCCAGCAGTGAGGGACTAGCGTTATACGAGCAGTACTTC	CASSEGLALYEQYF
TRBV13	TRBJ1-2	15	TRBD1	.	TGTGCCAGCAGCTTAGGGGGGACAGGGACGAGTGGCTACACCTTC	CASSLGGTGTSGYTF
TRBV14	TRBJ2-2	15	TRBD2	.	TGTGCCAGCAGTCCACCGGGACTATTCACCGGGGAGCTGTTTTTT	CASSPPGLFTGELFF
TRBV29-1	TRBJ2-3	14	TRBD2	.	TGCAGCGTTGAGAAGGGACTAAACACAGATACGCAGTATTTT	CSVEKGLNTDTQYF
TRBV5-1	TRBJ2-6	17	.	.	TGCGCCAGCAGCTCCCGGGACATCCCCTCTGGGGCCAACGTCCTGACTTTC	CASSSRDIPSGANVLTF
TRBV14	TRBJ2-5	13	.	.	TGTGCCAGCAGCCAGGGGGCCAGGGAGACCCAGTACTTC	CASSQGARETQYF
TRBV9	TRBJ2-2	14	.	.	TGTGCCAGCAGCCCTAGGGGTAACACCGGGGAGCTGTTTTTT	CASSPRGNTGELFF
TRBV5-1	TRBJ2-3	17	TRBD1	.	TGCGCCAGCGCTAAACCGGACAGGGGGCTTATCACAGATACGCAGTATTTT	CASAKPDRGLITDTQYF
TRBV5-6	TRBJ2-5	12	.	.	TGTGCCAGCAGCTTGGGCGAAGAGACCCAGTACTTC	CASSLGEETQYF
TRBV7-9	TRBJ2-1	14	.	.	TGTGCCAGCACCCAAGGAACAGCTCACAATGAGCAGTTCTTC	CASTQGTAHNEQFF
TRBV28	TRBJ1-5	13	.	.	TGTGCCAGCGCGGGAGGGGGCAATCAGCCCCAGCATTTT	CASAGGGNQPQHF
TRBV30	TRBJ1-2	13	TRBD1	once	TGTGCCTGGACTCGGGACAGGGGCTATGGCTACACCTTC	CAWTRDRGYGYTF
TRBV2	TRBJ1-2	13	TRBD1	.	TGTGCCAGCAATAAGGACAGGGTAGATGGCTACACCTTC	CASNKDRVDGYTF
TRBV5-4	TRBJ2-7	13	TRBD1	.	TGTGCCAGCAGCCTAGGGACAGGGGGGAGACAGTACTTC	CASSLGTGGRQYF
TRBV28	TRBJ2-4	14	TRBD1	.	TGTGCCAGCAACCGACAGGGGTCAAATGGCATTCAGTACTTC	CASNRQGSNGIQYF
TRBV4-3	TRBJ2-3	15	.	.	TGCGCCAGCAGCCCACAGGGTACTAGCACAGATACGCAGTATTTT	CASSPQGTSTDTQYF
TRBV14	TRBJ2-3	16	TRBD1	.	TGTGCCAGCAGCCAGACAGGGGGCTTAAGCACAGATACGCAGTATTTT	CASSQTGGLSTDTQYF
TRBV6-6	TRBJ1-1	14	.	.	TGTGCCACCTGGGGGGTGCAGCAGAACACTGAAGCTTTCTTT	CATWGVQQNTEAFF
TRBV2	TRBJ2-5	12	TRBD1	.	TGTGCCAGTAGACAGGGGGCTGAGACCCAGTACTTC	CASRQGAETQYF
TRBV5-1	TRBJ2-1	15	TRBD2	.	TGCGCCAGCAGCTTGTCGGGAGGCCCCGTCAATGAGCAGTTCTTC	CASSLSGGPVNEQFF
TRBV6-5	TRBJ2-7	13	.	.	TGTGCCAGTGGAACGACAGTTTCCTACGAGCAGTACTTC	CASGTTVSYEQYF
TRBV18	TRBJ1-1	17	TRBD1	.	TGTGCCAGCTCAGAGGTCCCGGGGACAGGGAGGGACACTGAAGCTTTCTTT	CASSEVPGTGRDTEAFF
TRBV19	TRBJ1-2	13	.	.	TGTGCCAGTAGTTGGGGAGACAGGAGTGGCTACACCTTC	CASSWGDRSGYTF
TRBV5-4	TRBJ2-1	16	TRBD1	.	TGTGCCAGCAGCCTCCGTATCGGGACAGCTTACAATGAGCAGTTCTTC	CASSLRIGTAYNEQFF
TRBV28	TRBJ2-3	13	TRBD1	.	TGTGCCAGTGGGACAGATAACACAGATACGCAGTATTTT	CASGTDNTDTQYF
TRBV6-5	TRBJ2-2	14	.	.	TGTGCCAGCAGTTCAACAGGGTTGGCCGGGGAGCTGTTTTTT	CASSSTGLAGELFF
TRBV9	TRBJ2-3	16	TRBD2	.	TGTGCCAGCAGCGTAGCGGTCGGGAGGAGCACAGATACGCAGTATTTT	CASSVAVGRSTDTQYF
TRBV6-1	TRBJ2-7	15	.	few	TGTGCCAGCAGTTTCCAGGGTCTCAGTACCCACGAGCAGTACTTC	CASSFQGLSTHEQYF
TRBV9	TRBJ1-3	14	.	.	TGTGCCAGCAGCGTAGACGGGGTGGGAAACACCATATATTTT	CASSVDGVGNTIYF
TRBV5-6	TRBJ2-3	13	.	.	TGTGCCAGCAGCTTGGAACAGGGAGACCTGCAGTATTTT	CASSLEQGDLQYF
TRBV28	TRBJ2-1	18	TRBD2	few	TGTGCCAGCAGGGGACTAGCGGGAGTGAGAGGCTCCTACAATGAGCAGTTCTTC	CASRGLAGVRGSYNEQFF
TRBV7-7	TRBJ2-5	15	TRBD2	.	TGTGCCAGCAGCTTACTCGGGAGGGCCCGAGAGACCCAGTACTTC	CASSLLGRARETQYF
TRBV10-3	TRBJ1-1	14	TRBD1	.	TGTGCCATCAGGAGACAGGGGTTACAAACTGAAGCTTTCTTT	CAIRRQGLQTEAFF
TRBV5-6	TRBJ2-1	16	TRBD1	.	TGTGCCAGCAGCTGGGCCGGGACAGGGACCTACAATGAGCAGTTCTTC	CASSWAGTGTYNEQFF
TRBV6-1	TRBJ2-7	13	.	few	TGTGCCAGCGGGCAGACAGTCTCCTACGAGCAGTACTTC	CASGQTVSYEQYF
TRBV9	TRBJ2-2	18	TRBD2	.	TGTGCCAGCAGCGTAGGCGCTTGGGGCGGGGGGGGACTCGGGGAGCTGTTTTTT	CASSVGAWGGGGLGELFF
TRBV11-2	TRBJ1-2	13	TRBD1	once	TGTGCCAGCAGCCACGGGACAGACTATGGCTACACCTTC	CASSHGTDYGYTF
TRBV11-3	TRBJ2-3	16	TRBD2	.	TGTGCCAGCAGCCAGATGGGGACTAGAGCTGCAGATACGCAGTATTTT	CASSQMGTRAADTQYF
TRBV25-1	TRBJ1-2	14	.	.	TGTGCCAGCAGCGTAGGGGGTAGAGGGGGTGGCTACACCTTC	CASSVGGRGGGYTF